Following are 17 T cell receptor beta chains from one sample sequenced in a study of shared clonotypes between healthy human individuals. Assay: immunoSEQ multiplex PCR; the TCRdb copy retains only in-frame clones and omits some. This table holds some 2,500,000 clones, 92% found once. The sample was naive CD4+ T cells from PBMCs. Noted subset: CD45RA+ positively selected. These receptors were obtained from a man aged 18 to 30 in good health. Some clones in this sample may be carry-over from other donors' samples.

As regards this clone: The same CDR3 can be traced to other DNA sequences in this sample. This sequence joins TRBV5-1 and TRBJ2-5; 10 nucleotides align to TRBD1. The CDR3 sequence is 13 residues long. Germline lookup yields CDR1 SGHRS and CDR2 YFSETQ. V trimming: 3 bases; J trimming: 4 bases; junction bases outside the gene matches: 0. CDR3 region: CASSWDRGETQYF. The CDR3 DNA is TGCGCCAGCAGCTGGGACAGGGGAGAGACCCAGTACTTC.

The rearrangement uses TRBV29-1 and TRBJ1-5; TRBD1 is a possible D gene (5 bases). From germline, CDR1 is SQVTM and CDR2 ANQGSEA. Trimming left V 2 bases short and J 7 bases short, with 12 bases between. This CDR3 comprises 13 residues. The CDR3 DNA sequence: TGCAGCGTTGAATCGGCTCGGGGGCAGCCCCAGCATTTT. This codes for CSVESARGQPQHF.

This chain links TRBV11-2 with TRBJ2-3; D remains ambiguous. The germline V and J ends were trimmed by 0 bases and 10 bases, with 8 bases remaining between them. The germline V gene has CDR1 SGHAT and CDR2 FQNNGV. The CDR3 is 12 residues long. The CDR3: CASSLEGYAQYF. The CDR3 DNA reads TGTGCCAGCAGCTTAGAGGGGTATGCGCAGTATTTT.

Note on this clone: This same CDR3 is encoded by further DNA sequences in the sample. This chain links TRBV5-1 with TRBJ1-1; 7 bases line up with TRBD1. V was clipped by 3 bases and J by 2 bases; unmatched bases: 4. Germline loops: CDR1 SGHRS, CDR2 YFSETQ. The CDR3 has 14 residues. The CDR3 DNA follows: TGCGCCAGCAGCTCCGGACAGGTAAACACTGAAGCTTTCTTT. This codes for CASSSGQVNTEAFF.

The V gene is TRBV5-6, the J gene TRBJ2-3; D remains unclear. Trimming removed 2 bases at V and 2 bases at J, with 9 bases between. CDR1 and CDR2 (germline): SGHDT, YYEEEE. This CDR3 is 14 amino acids long. CDR3 sequence reads: CASSLSSYTDTQYF. The DNA of the CDR3 is TGTGCCAGCAGCTTAAGCAGTTACACAGATACGCAGTATTTT.

V gene TRBV7-2 combines with J gene TRBJ1-2; the D is unclear. Germline V gene lookup returns CDR1 SGHTA and CDR2 FQGNSA. CDR3 length: 16 amino acids. With 0 bases removed from V and 0 bases from J, the gap between germline ends came to 11 bases. The CDR3 region has the DNA TGTGCCAGCAGCTTAGCCGCCACTCAAGCTAACTATGGCTACACCTTC. Protein sequence: CASSLAATQANYGYTF.

The chain couples TRBV18 to TRBJ1-2; TRBD1 might be the D (6 bases). The germline gives CDR1 KGHSH, CDR2 LQKENI. Trimming took off 3 bases at V and 3 bases at J, with 11 bases between the two ends. CDR3 length equals 14 residues. The CDR3 loop reads CASSPGAPDYGYTF. CDR3 bases: TGTGCCAGCTCACCGGGGGCGCCGGACTATGGCTACACCTTC.

The rearrangement uses TRBV6-1 and TRBJ1-2; D remains ambiguous. Germline assignment: CDR1 MNHNS and CDR2 SASEGT. The CDR3 totals 14 residues. The V and J ends lost 3 bases and 0 bases respectively, with 8 bases between them. The CDR3: CASSEGWANYGYTF. DNA for the CDR3: TGTGCCAGCAGTGAGGGTTGGGCTAACTATGGCTACACCTTC.

The chain joins TRBV28 to TRBJ1-5, with D unclear. CDR1 is MDHEN and CDR2 is SYDVKM in the germline V gene. V dropped 6 bases and J dropped 7 bases, with 19 bases sitting between them. The CDR3 is 15 residues long. The CDR3 DNA is TGTGCCAGCAGGATAAAGACGGGAACGGTGCAGCCCCAGCATTTT. Amino acids: CASRIKTGTVQPQHF.

The genes are TRBV5-6 and TRBJ2-1, with a possible D match to TRBD2 (6 bases). Per the germline V gene, CDR1 is SGHDT and CDR2 is YYEEEE. This CDR3 spans 13 amino acids. Trimming removed 7 bases at V and 2 bases at J, with 10 bases between. In DNA, the CDR3 is TGTGCCAGCCGGGGAGGCGCCTACAATGAGCAGTTCTTC. It specifies CASRGGAYNEQFF.

V is TRBV5-1 and J is TRBJ1-4; D ambiguous. Per germline, CDR1 SGHRS and CDR2 YFSETQ. CDR3 length: 13 residues. Trimming left V 0 bases short and J 7 bases short, with 7 bases between. This CDR3 is CASSLGPLEKLFF. CDR3 sequence (DNA): TGCGCCAGCAGCTTGGGGCCCCTTGAAAAACTGTTTTTT. Drawing the rest from reference TRBV5-1 and TRBJ1-4, the complete variable domain is KAGVTQTPRYLIKTRGQQVTLSCSPISGHRSVSWYQQTPGQGLQFLFEYFSETQRNKGNFPGRFSGRQFSNSRSEMNVSTLELGDSALYLCASSLGPLEKLFFGSGTQLSVL.

The gene calls are TRBV9 and TRBJ2-7, with 10 bases matching TRBD1. Losses at the gene ends were 2 bases for V and 5 bases for J; bases not matched to a gene: 7. CDR3 length equals 15 residues. CDR1 and CDR2 (germline): SGDLS, YYNGEE. Here the CDR3 reads CASSVGGQGYHEQYF. CDR3 bases: TGTGCCAGCAGCGTGGGGGGACAGGGGTACCACGAGCAGTACTTC.

The DNA for the CDR3 is TGTGCCAGCAGTATACAGGGAAACTATGGCTACACCTTC. The encoded protein is CASSIQGNYGYTF. V is TRBV6-5 and J is TRBJ1-2; perhaps TRBD1 as D (6 bases). The germline gives CDR1 MNHEY, CDR2 SVGAGI. The CDR3 is 13 residues long. Trimming shortened V by 5 bases and J by 2 bases, and 9 bases separated the two germline ends.

The chain employs TRBV14 and TRBJ1-2; 7 nucleotides align to TRBD1. The germline gives CDR1 SGHDN, CDR2 FVKESK. V lost 1 base and J lost 7; bases outside the gene matches: 12. The CDR3 spans 16 residues. CDR3 coding DNA: TGTGCCAGCAGCCAAGTCGGAGCGCTCTACAGGGGTGGCTACACCTTC. This encodes CASSQVGALYRGGYTF.

The rearrangement joins TRBV28 to TRBJ1-3; 7 positions match TRBD1. Germline assignment: CDR1 MDHEN and CDR2 SYDVKM. The ends lost 5 bases at V and 4 bases at J; junction bases unmatched: 17. This CDR3 region has 18 residues. Written as DNA, the CDR3 is TGTGCCAGCAGTCATAGAAGGGGGCGAAAAAACTTGGGAAACACCATATATTTT. As protein: CASSHRRGRKNLGNTIYF.

This sequence joins TRBV2 and TRBJ2-7; 10 bases fit TRBD2. The germline V gene encodes CDR1 SNHLY and CDR2 FYNNEI. V gave up 2 bases and J gave up 5 bases; unmatched junction bases: 12. The length of the CDR3 is 17 residues. This CDR3 is CASSERGPSGSRHEQYF. CDR3 DNA sequence: TGTGCCAGCAGTGAAAGGGGACCTAGCGGGAGTAGGCACGAGCAGTACTTC.

The CDR3 nucleotides read TGTGCCAGCAGCGTTAGGGGGCGGCAGAACAGGGAGAAATCCTACGAGCAGTACTTC. It encodes CASSVRGRQNREKSYEQYF. The chain is built from TRBV9 and TRBJ2-7; 7 bases align to TRBD1. The germline V gene has CDR1 SGDLS and CDR2 YYNGEE. Trimming took 2 bases from V and 1 from J; bases not matched to a gene: 18. The CDR3 contains 19 residues.